This T cell receptor (beta chain) was captured by sequencing in a study of T-cell memory formation after mild COVID-19 (dated by TCRdb to about 2021). For context, the study as a whole: TCR sequence clusters from the two donors were found to be largely donor specific. Two young, previously healthy adult volunteers, one female and one male, were included in the cohort. In a couple of donors, T-cell clones that expanded and contracted after mild COVID-19 were tracked by sequencing TCRalpha and TCRbeta repertoires over time.

Overall results and qualifications from the work: Only a couple of mild cases were covered in the study, and larger cohorts including severe cases with pre-infection samples were considered necessary. SARS-CoV-2 specificity of the second-wave clones peaking on day 37 was not confirmed. Contracting CD4+ clones turned up mainly in the CM and EM memory subsets, whereas EMRA was where CD8+ clones were enriched. Clones contracting from day 15 to 85 had balanced CD4/CD8 phenotypes, while a second wave expanding from day 15 to 37 was biased towards CD4+. Some responding clones were detected in pre-infection memory, which suggested that pre-existing cross-reactive memory T cells had joined the SARS-CoV-2 response.

This sample was sequenced with an Illumina NovaSeq 6000. Using 5'RACE with constant-segment primers, TCRalpha and TCRbeta cDNA libraries were constructed, with sample barcodes and unique molecular identifiers added in the process. RNA was extracted from every sample with Trizol reagent. The libraries were amplified in two PCR steps, and the second step added a second sample barcode and Illumina TruSeq adapters. The libraries were sequenced on an Illumina NovaSeq using 2 x 150 bp paired-end reads. As for how the authors treated the data: The reads were demultiplexed and collapsed into UMI-guided consensus sequences using migec v1.2.7. With mixcr v2.1.11, UMI consensuses were aligned to TRA and TRB V and J templates and assembled into clonotypes. A clonotype was counted as expanded or contracted only if both edgeR and NoisET called the change significant, with noise models trained on biological replicates. For edgeR calls, the cutoffs were a false discovery rate-adjusted p below 0.01 and a log2 fold-change threshold of 1. As an exploratory analysis of dynamics, PCA with hierarchical clustering was applied to max-normalized trajectories of the 1000 most abundant clonotypes. Separately sequenced CD4+ and CD8+ repertoires were used to assign a CD4 or CD8 phenotype to each responding clone. In-frame beta chains were kept once TCRdb had trimmed the public reads at Q25 with fastp and called clones with MiXCR. CDR3 protein sequences are deduplicated, and each keeps its most common genes and DNA. The V and J calls come from TCRdb's annotation, not from the publication. This sample has roughly 150,000 distinct CDR3 sequences in its table, and roughly 15% of those were observed once. The top ten constitute about 14% of the sample.

In the germline V gene, CDR1 corresponds to SGHRS and CDR2 to YFSETQ. Trimming removed 4 bases from V and 3 bases from J, leaving 17 bases between the germline ends. The CDR3 starts with the cysteine, ends with the phenylalanine, and has 15 residues. Just the 45-base CDR3 DNA is kept, in frame starting at base 1. A few counts support this clonotype. Its antigen is not yet known. No base-level quality is on record; no much larger clone is a single base apart. PBMCs were isolated by Ficoll-Paque density gradient centrifugation. The sequenced material came from PBMCs or a T cell subset sorted from them (not recorded which). The rearranged segments are TRBV5-1 and TRBJ2-7; no confident D gene assignment can be made. The sequence was obtained from an adult woman who had mild COVID-19 (a few samples of this study predate the infection). The sample titles of this study are shuffled in the database, so cell type and time point are left out; the donor was told from shared clones. The DNA sequence reads TGCGCCAGCAGCCTCCTTCCTCATGGGAACTACGAGCAGTACTTC. The resulting protein is CASSLLPHGNYEQYF.